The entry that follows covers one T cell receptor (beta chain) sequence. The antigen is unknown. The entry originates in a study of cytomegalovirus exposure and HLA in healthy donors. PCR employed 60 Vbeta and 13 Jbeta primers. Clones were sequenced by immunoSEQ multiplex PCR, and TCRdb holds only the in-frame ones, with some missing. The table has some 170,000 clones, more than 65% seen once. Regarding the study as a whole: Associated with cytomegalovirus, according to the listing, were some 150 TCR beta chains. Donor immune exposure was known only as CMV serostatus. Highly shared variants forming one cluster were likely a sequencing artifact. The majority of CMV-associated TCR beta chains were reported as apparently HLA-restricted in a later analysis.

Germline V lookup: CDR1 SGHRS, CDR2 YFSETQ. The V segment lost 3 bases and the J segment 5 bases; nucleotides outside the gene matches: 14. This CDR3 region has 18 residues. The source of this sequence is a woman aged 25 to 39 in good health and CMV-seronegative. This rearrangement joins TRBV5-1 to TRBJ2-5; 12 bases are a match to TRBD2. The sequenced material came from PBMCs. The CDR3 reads CASSSRLAGESLGETQYF. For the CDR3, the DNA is TGCGCCAGCAGCTCAAGACTAGCGGGAGAGTCGTTGGGGGAGACCCAGTACTTC.